This TCR beta chain comes out of a study of beta chain features in type 1 diabetes. Study results and caveats: VDJ junctions from patients with type 1 diabetes contained fewer insertions and more deletions.

With respect to this clone: Its specificity is unknown.

V was pared by 2 bases and J by 8 bases, with 18 bases between. The germline V gene has CDR1 GTSNPN and CDR2 SVGIG (reference sequence). The CDR3 contains 15 residues. The entirety of the isolated RNA underwent reverse transcription, so expressed TCRB transcripts were sequenced. Libraries were prepared by immunoSEQ multiplex PCR; TCRdb keeps only in-frame clonotypes and omits some of them. The table shows tens of thousands of clones, with roughly 34% occurring only once. The clonotype comes from a young woman in good health. The chain is built from TRBV30 and TRBJ1-4, with unresolved D. The sample was stem cell memory CD4+ T cells from blood. The CDR3 sequence: CAWSFPGSLNEKLFF. In nucleotides, the CDR3 is TGTGCCTGGAGTTTTCCGGGATCCCTGAACGAAAAACTGTTTTTT.